This T cell receptor beta chain appears in the sequencing data of a study of blood T cell repertoires in COVID-19. About the study: Both acute and convalescent COVID-19 samples were obtained from the United States, Italy and Spain. The analysed material was cDNA or gDNA that came from T cells, B-cell-depleted T cells, or PBMCs.

Authors' analysis steps: Reference gene primer amplification yielded estimated nucleated cell counts. TCRdb's copy holds only in-frame clones and misses some; the assay was immunoSEQ multiplex PCR. The V and J calls and the clone size are those of that table, but D and trimming were determined from the DNA. The repertoire has more than 200,000 clones, 65% to 85% of them found once; the top ten carry about 8.9%. CDR1 MDHEN and CDR2 SYDVKM come from the germline V gene. CDR3 length: 15 amino acids. After removal of 6 bases from V and 4 bases from J, the junction contained 11 bases not matched to a gene. This clone was seen only a few times.

The sample comprised peripheral blood. This receptor was taken from a woman aged 45-60 years with acute or convalescent COVID-19. V and J are TRBV28 and TRBJ2-5; the match to TRBD2 covers 7 bases. DNA of the CDR3: TGTGCCAGCAGCTTGGGGACTACCCAGGGAGAGACCCAGTACTTC. Encoded protein: CASSLGTTQGETQYF.